This T cell receptor beta chain was captured by sequencing in a study of Graves' ophthalmopathy and Graves' hyperthyroidism listed by TCRdb under 2018. Broadly, across the study: Peripheral blood was collected at initial diagnosis, before any treatment. In total, around 130 blood samples were TCR-sequenced: 43 ophthalmopathy, around 75 hyperthyroidism and roughly 17 hyperthyroidism-to-ophthalmopathy patients. An independent validation cohort comprised under 20 hyperthyroidism patients and over 15 patients who later progressed from hyperthyroidism to ophthalmopathy. The study used TCR beta repertoire signatures to distinguish Graves' ophthalmopathy from Graves' hyperthyroidism and to predict progression to ophthalmopathy. In several hyperthyroidism patients, the T-cell repertoires found in thyroid tissue were compared with those found in blood. To explore V-J signatures distinguishing ophthalmopathy from hyperthyroidism, a discovery set of under 110 patients (fewer than 45 ophthalmopathy, some 57 stable hyperthyroidism) was enrolled. Once sampling was done, hyperthyroidism patients were given methimazole at a starting dose of 30 mg daily, while ophthalmopathy patients were given high-dose intravenous methylprednisolone. Paper-wide results and their limitations: In cross-validation, the 13-signature model distinguished ophthalmopathy from stable hyperthyroidism with 85% to 90% sensitivity and 81.08% specificity, and in the test set the corresponding values were roughly 80% and 75%. Sample size was not statistically predetermined, and group allocation was not concealed from the investigators. In validation, the model predicted ophthalmopathy progression with 55% to 71% sensitivity and about 73% specificity; about a dozen predicted patients were CT-confirmed with GO in a median of approximately 6.5 months. Most expanded thyroid clonotypes with a frequency above 0.001 also appeared in blood, which suggests that blood repertoires may reflect the immune response in the thyroid.

Ophthalmopathy patients were characterized by moderately to severely active disease, a Clinical Activity Score of at least 3, a NOSPECS grade of at least 4, and a disease duration under 3 months. Patients with other autoimmune diseases, uncontrolled infections, pregnancy or lactation were excluded. Clinical symptoms, serum thyroxine, TRAb, thyroid ultrasound and orbital computed tomography formed the basis of the diagnosis. Using Ficoll-Paque density gradient centrifugation, PBMCs were isolated from 10 ml of fresh peripheral blood. Total RNA was extracted with Trizol reagent and quality-checked on an Agilent 2100 Bioanalyzer. For repertoire sequencing, TCR beta CDR3 regions were amplified from RNA transcripts. The first round of RT-PCR was done with HTBI primers and the Qiagen OneStep RT-PCR kit, and was followed by a second round of multiplex PCR, then size selection and purification. Libraries were sequenced paired-end with 100 bp reads on an Illumina HiSeq2000. The study's own analysis went as follows. SOAPnuke was used to process the reads, removing any read that contained adapters or uncalled bases, had a mean Phred below 15, or lacked an exact match to the constant primer or identifier. COPE v1.2.5 was used to merge high-quality paired reads. Each unique nucleotide sequence was defined as a clonotype, and clonotypes were aligned to IMGT TRB V, D and J references with MiTCR v1.1. Analysis was restricted to V-J combinations with a frequency above 0.0001, which covered roughly 99% of repertoires. For each V-J combination, a TCR clonal expansion and chaos score was defined as the ratio of F50 clonal expansion to chaos observed in the TCRdist matrix. Features were reduced by Welch's t-statistics and random forest to approximately 12 V-J combinations, which fed a naive Bayes classifier. Thyroid-blood repertoire similarity was quantified with the Morisita-Horn index. Through fastp at Q25 and MiXCR, TCRdb rebuilt clones from the public reads, retaining in-frame beta chains. Each record represents a unique CDR3 protein, reported with the most common genes and DNA among its rows. The V and J calls were not made by the authors but by TCRdb's processing. In this sample the table shows about 740,000 distinct CDR3 sequences, about 44% of which occur a single time. The ten largest clones capture about 40% of the sample.

V is reduced by 5 bases and J by 5 bases, leaving a spacing of 18 bases between them. From the germline V gene (reference sequence), CDR1 is SEHNR and CDR2 is FQNEAQ. Its CDR3 holds 15 amino acids, cysteine through phenylalanine. The retained sequence is limited to the CDR3, 45 bases, with the frame set at the first base. Note on this clonotype: Its antigen specificity is not known. Per-base qualities were not stored, and no clone one base away is much larger.

The TCR comes from an adult man with Graves' ophthalmopathy. The sequenced sample was peripheral blood. Recombination connected TRBV7-9 to TRBJ1-1, with a weak D call of TRBD1 (5 bases match). The CDR3 in this case is CASSPRYSGGTEAFF. The DNA is as follows: TGTGCCAGCAGCCCGAGGTACTCTGGGGGGACTGAAGCTTTCTTT.